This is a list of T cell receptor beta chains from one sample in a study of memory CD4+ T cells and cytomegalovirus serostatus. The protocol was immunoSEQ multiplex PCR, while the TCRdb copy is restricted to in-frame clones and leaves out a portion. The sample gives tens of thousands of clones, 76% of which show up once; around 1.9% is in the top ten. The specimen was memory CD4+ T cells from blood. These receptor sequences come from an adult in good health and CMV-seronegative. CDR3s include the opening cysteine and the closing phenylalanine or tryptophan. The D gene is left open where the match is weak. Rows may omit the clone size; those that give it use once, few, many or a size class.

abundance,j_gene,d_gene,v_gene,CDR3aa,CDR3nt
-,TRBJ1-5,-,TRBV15,CATSRDKGLNQPQHF,TGTGCCACCAGCAGAGATAAGGGGCTTAATCAGCCCCAGCATTTT
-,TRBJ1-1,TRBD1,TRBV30,CAYSATGSTEAFF,TGTGCCTATTCTGCGACAGGGTCCACTGAAGCTTTCTTT
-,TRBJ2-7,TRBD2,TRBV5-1,CASSWSGVSYEQYF,TGCGCCAGCAGCTGGAGCGGGGTATCCTACGAGCAGTACTTC
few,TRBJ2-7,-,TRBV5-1,CASTDPRSSYEQYF,TGCGCCAGCACTGATCCCAGGAGCTCCTACGAGCAGTACTTC
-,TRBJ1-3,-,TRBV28,CASSPRGSGNTIYF,TGTGCCAGCAGTCCACGGGGCTCTGGAAACACCATATATTTT
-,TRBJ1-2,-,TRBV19,CASSTEIYGYTF,TGTGCCAGTAGTACCGAGATCTATGGCTACACCTTC
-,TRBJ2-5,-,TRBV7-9,CASSSPGGGETQYF,TGTGCCAGCAGCTCCCCGGGGGGCGGAGAGACCCAGTACTTC
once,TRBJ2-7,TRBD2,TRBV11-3,CASSLDLTSGEGYEQYF,TGTGCCAGCAGCTTAGACCTTACTAGCGGGGAAGGGTACGAGCAGTACTTC
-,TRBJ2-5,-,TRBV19,CASNGGSMQETQYF,TGTGCCAGTAATGGGGGGTCCATGCAAGAGACCCAGTACTTC
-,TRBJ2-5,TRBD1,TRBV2,CASSPSGTGEETQYF,TGTGCCAGCAGCCCCAGCGGGACAGGGGAAGAGACCCAGTACTTC
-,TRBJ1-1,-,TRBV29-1,CSVEKGMNTEAFF,TGCAGCGTTGAAAAAGGGATGAACACTGAAGCTTTCTTT
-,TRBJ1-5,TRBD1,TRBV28,CASRSGTGVRGQPQHF,TGTGCCAGCAGATCCGGGACAGGGGTTCGGGGGCAGCCCCAGCATTTT
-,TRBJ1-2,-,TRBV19,CASSSRTRGYTF,TGTGCCAGTAGTAGCCGGACGCGAGGCTACACCTTC
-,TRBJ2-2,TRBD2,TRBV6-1,CASSEGLAGTGELFF,TGTGCCAGCAGTGAAGGACTAGCGGGGACCGGGGAGCTGTTTTTT
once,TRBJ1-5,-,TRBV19,CASRIGQHNSNQPQHF,TGTGCCAGCCGAATCGGGCAACACAATAGCAATCAGCCCCAGCATTTT
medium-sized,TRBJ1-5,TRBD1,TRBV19,CASSAGQGVASNQPQHF,TGTGCCAGTAGTGCGGGACAGGGAGTTGCTAGCAATCAGCCCCAGCATTTT
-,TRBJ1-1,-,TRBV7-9,CASTMIDRNTEAFF,TGTGCCAGCACCATGATCGACAGGAACACTGAAGCTTTCTTT
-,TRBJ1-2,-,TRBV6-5,CASCEWGFIGYTF,TGTGCCAGCTGCGAGTGGGGATTTATAGGCTACACCTTC
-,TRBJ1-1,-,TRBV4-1,CASSQDRGRVYTEAFF,TGCGCCAGCAGCCAAGATAGAGGCAGGGTGTACACTGAAGCTTTCTTT
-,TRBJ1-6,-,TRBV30,CAWIARGTRNSPLHF,TGTGCCTGGATAGCTAGGGGTACCAGGAATTCACCCCTCCACTTT
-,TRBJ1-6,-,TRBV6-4,CASTPDAGSPLHF,TGTGCCTCGACCCCAGACGCAGGATCACCCCTCCACTTT
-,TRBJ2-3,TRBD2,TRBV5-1,CASSIRTSPDTQYF,TGCGCCAGCAGCATACGGACTAGCCCCGATACGCAGTATTTT
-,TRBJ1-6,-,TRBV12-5,CASGRQNSPLHF,TGTGCTAGTGGCAGACAGAATTCACCCCTCCACTTT
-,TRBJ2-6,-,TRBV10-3,CAISTPSSGANVLTF,TGTGCCATCAGCACACCGAGCTCTGGGGCCAACGTCCTGACTTTC
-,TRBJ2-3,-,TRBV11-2,CASSLTGPDTQYF,TGTGCCAGCAGCTTAACAGGACCGGATACGCAGTATTTT
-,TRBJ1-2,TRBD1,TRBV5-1,CASSRDRDNYGYTF,TGCGCCAGCAGTCGCGACAGGGACAACTATGGCTACACCTTC
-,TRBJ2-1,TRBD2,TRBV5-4,CASSLTSGGGSYNEQFF,TGTGCCAGCAGCTTGACTAGCGGGGGGGGCTCCTACAATGAGCAGTTCTTC
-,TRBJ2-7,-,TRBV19,CASSLLQGTHEQYF,TGTGCCAGTAGTCTTTTACAGGGTACCCACGAGCAGTACTTC
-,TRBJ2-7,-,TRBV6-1,CASSELGVAAYEQYF,TGTGCCAGCAGTGAATTGGGGGTTGCCGCCTACGAGCAGTACTTC
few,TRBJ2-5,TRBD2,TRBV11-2,CASSSRTSGGETQYF,TGTGCCAGCAGCTCCCGGACTAGCGGGGGGGAGACCCAGTACTTC
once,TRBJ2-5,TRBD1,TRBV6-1,CASSAGQGGGKTQYF,TGTGCCAGCAGTGCTGGACAGGGAGGAGGGAAGACCCAGTACTTC
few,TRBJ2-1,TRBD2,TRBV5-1,CASSFRTSGGPRVNEQFF,TGCGCCAGCAGTTTCCGGACTAGCGGGGGGCCGAGGGTGAATGAGCAGTTCTTC
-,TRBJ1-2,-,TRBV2,CASSSGINYGYTF,TGTGCCAGCTCTTCTGGGATTAACTATGGCTACACCTTC
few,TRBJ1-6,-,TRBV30,CAWSGGNSYNSPLHF,TGTGCCTGGTCCGGAGGTAACTCCTATAATTCACCCCTCCACTTT
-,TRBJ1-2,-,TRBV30,CAWSSLGGYTF,TGTGCCTGGAGTTCCCTAGGAGGCTACACCTTC
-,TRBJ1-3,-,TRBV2,CASSEPRGNTIYF,TGTGCCAGCAGTGAACCCAGGGGAAACACCATATATTTT
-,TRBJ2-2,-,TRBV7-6,CASSLAQGLSTGELFF,TGTGCCAGCAGCTTAGCCCAGGGGTTAAGTACCGGGGAGCTGTTTTTT
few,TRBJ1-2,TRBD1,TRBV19,CALSQGGLAGYTF,TGTGCCCTCTCCCAGGGGGGGCTGGCTGGCTACACCTTC
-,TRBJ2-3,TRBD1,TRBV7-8,CASSPQATGGGGTDTQYF,TGTGCCAGCAGCCCCCAAGCGACAGGGGGCGGGGGCACAGATACGCAGTATTTT
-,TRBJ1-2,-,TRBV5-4,CASSPQAGVYGYTF,TGTGCCAGCAGCCCCCAGGCGGGCGTCTATGGCTACACCTTC
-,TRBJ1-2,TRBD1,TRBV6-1,CASRMDRDIHGYTF,TGTGCCAGCAGAATGGACAGGGACATACATGGCTACACCTTC